One and the same sample provided the 23 T cell receptor beta chains below, sequenced in a study of blood T cells in healthy people across ages. The second PCR ran about 6 to 12 cycles with a sample-barcoded 5' primer and J-beta primers. TCRdb called the 5' RACE reads again in MiXCR, with one record for every CDR3 protein. The repertoire holds over 700,000 distinct CDR3 sequences, about 55% seen once, with about 42% in the top ten. Material for sequencing was blood. The origin of the receptors is a man of 80 years or more in good health.

The CDR3 loop is CASSLGQRSSYNEQFF. In DNA form, the CDR3 reads TGCGCCAGCAGCTTGGGGCAGAGGAGCTCCTACAATGAGCAGTTCTTC. V and J are TRBV5-1 and TRBJ2-1; D unresolved. V dropped 0 bases and J dropped 0 bases, with 10 bases sitting between them. Germline values: CDR1 SGHRS, CDR2 YFSETQ. The CDR3 has 16 amino acids.

This chain links TRBV5-1 with TRBJ2-1; no firm D call. CDR3 length equals 16 residues. Between the trimmed V and J ends, which lost 4 bases and 0 bases, there was a span of 14 bases. Looked up from germline, CDR1 is SGHRS and CDR2 is YFSETQ. The CDR3 DNA follows: TGCGCCAGCAGCACTTCCGTGAGTCTCTCCTACAATGAGCAGTTCTTC. Its protein product is CASSTSVSLSYNEQFF.

This rearrangement joins TRBV4-1 to TRBJ2-4, with D perhaps matching TRBD1 or TRBD2 (6 bases each). This CDR3 region has 12 residues. The V gene's germline CDR1 is MGHRA and CDR2 YSYEKL. V was shortened by 6 bases and J by 13 bases, with 16 bases between the two germline ends. The CDR3 nucleotides read TGCGCCAGCAGGCCCAATCGGGGGCAACAGTACTTC. Its translation: CASRPNRGQQYF.

The rearrangement links TRBV20-1 to TRBJ2-6; TRBD2 aligns across 8 bases. With V trimmed by 5 bases and J by 0 bases, 3 bases remained unmatched. The CDR3 has 15 residues. Germline CDR1 DFQATT, CDR2 SNEGSKA (reference sequence). The CDR3, as DNA: TGCAGTGCTCACGGGACTAGCTCTGGGGCCAACGTCCTGACTTTC. It encodes CSAHGTSSGANVLTF.

The V gene is TRBV25-1, the J gene TRBJ2-7, with 10 positions matching TRBD1. The germline V gene encodes CDR1 MGHDK and CDR2 SYGVNS. The CDR3 consists of 16 residues. The ends lost 0 bases at V and 3 bases at J; junction bases unmatched: 5. The CDR3 sequence is CASSEYGQGERYEQYF. Written as DNA, the CDR3 is TGTGCCAGCAGTGAATATGGACAGGGGGAGCGCTACGAGCAGTACTTC.

This clonotype was counted between two and nine times. The CDR3 region is CASSPQLGQAKNIQYF. The CDR3 nucleotides read TGTGCCAGCAGTCCGCAACTGGGACAGGCCAAAAACATTCAGTACTTC. The rearrangement joins TRBV28 to TRBJ2-4; 7 nucleotides align to TRBD1. V dropped 5 bases and J dropped 1; count of bases not matched to a gene: 8. The CDR3 has 16 amino acids. Germline V CDR1 and CDR2: MDHEN, SYDVKM.

This clonotype occurred a few times. The V and J genes are TRBV29-1 and TRBJ2-1; D may be TRBD2 (6 bases). This CDR3 comprises 13 residues. CDR1 and CDR2 (germline): SQVTM, ANQGSEA. V lost 8 bases to trimming and J lost 7 bases, with 18 bases between them. The CDR3 sequence: CSTRTKLTNEQFF. The DNA of the CDR3 is TGCAGCACCCGGACTAAACTAACAAATGAGCAGTTCTTC.

Comments on this clonotype: This sequence may be a read error, since a much larger clone differs from it by one base. CDR3 bases: TGTGCCAGCAGCCCCCTCGGCGGACAGCGCTACGAGCGGTACTTC. Encoded protein: CASSPLGGQRYERYF. The V gene is TRBV4-2, the J gene TRBJ2-5; D might be TRBD1 (6 bases). CDR3 size: 15 residues. Germline V CDR1 and CDR2: LGHNA, YNFKEQ. Between the trimmed V and J ends, which lost 4 bases and 13 bases, there was a span of 25 bases.

CDR3 bases: TGTGCCAGCAGCAAAGGGGGCAAATACACCGGGGAGCTGTTTTTT. Translating gives CASSKGGKYTGELFF. The V call is TRBV28, the J call TRBJ2-2, with 7 bases that match TRBD1. Trimming took 6 bases from V and 3 from J; bases not matched to a gene: 7. The CDR3 runs 15 residues. In germline, CDR1 is MDHEN, CDR2 SYDVKM.

This clonotype was detected only a few times. The rearrangement joins TRBV20-1 to TRBJ2-1, with 16 nucleotides matching TRBD2. J lost 14 bases, V lost 6 bases, and 7 bases had no gene match. The germline gives CDR1 DFQATT, CDR2 SNEGSKA (reference sequence). The CDR3 is made up of 13 amino acids. This CDR3 reads CSAPGLAGGREFF. CDR3 in DNA: TGCAGTGCCCCGGGACTAGCGGGAGGGCGGGAGTTCTTC.

The rearrangement uses TRBV6-1 and TRBJ2-7; the D gene is possibly TRBD1 (5 bases). Germline V lookup: CDR1 MNHNS, CDR2 SASEGT. CDR3 size: 14 residues. V was clipped by 2 bases and J by 0 bases, with 8 bases between them. The CDR3 spells CASSEQGNSYEQYF. CDR3 nucleotide sequence: TGTGCCAGCAGTGAACAGGGCAACTCCTACGAGCAGTACTTC.

The table lists this clonotype with a few counts. The chain uses TRBV7-9 and TRBJ1-4; D is possibly TRBD1 (6 bases). This CDR3 has 16 residues. CDR1 and CDR2 from the germline V gene are SEHNR and FQNEAQ (reference sequence). Between the trimmed V and J ends, which lost 5 bases and 6 bases, there was a span of 19 bases. The chain's CDR3 is CASSPRPDSADEKLFF. For the CDR3, the DNA is TGTGCCAGCAGCCCTCGACCGGACAGCGCCGATGAAAAACTGTTTTTT.

The chain uses TRBV10-3 and TRBJ1-5; TRBD1 agrees at 10 bases. After removal of 5 bases from V and 5 bases from J, the junction contained 3 bases not matched to a gene. The CDR3 extends over 14 amino acids. The V gene's germline CDR1 is ENHRY and CDR2 SYGVKD. The CDR3 reads CAISPGQGDQPQHF. CDR3 sequence (DNA): TGTGCCATCAGTCCTGGACAGGGGGATCAGCCCCAGCATTTT.

The chain recombines TRBV6-5 with TRBJ2-5; 7 bases line up with TRBD2. Germline V gene sequence: CDR1 MNHEY, CDR2 SVGAGI. V lost 7 bases and J lost 5; bases outside the gene matches: 7. The CDR3 covers 13 residues. As DNA, the CDR3 is TGTGCCAGCAAGGCGGACGGGAGGGAGACCCAGTACTTC. Its translation: CASKADGRETQYF.

This clonotype was counted only a few times. The rearrangement uses TRBV6-6 and TRBJ2-1; D gene unclear. The germline CDR1 and CDR2 sequences are MNHNY and SVGAGI (reference sequence). Trimming removed 6 bases from V and 2 bases from J, with 17 bases in between. CDR3 length: 16 amino acids. CDR3 bases: TGTGCCAGCAGCCCTACAGTGAGTGTAACCTACAATGAGCAGTTCTTC. Its protein product is CASSPTVSVTYNEQFF.

This clonotype appeared a few times. The chain recombines TRBV20-1 with TRBJ2-7; possibly TRBD2 for D (6 bases). The CDR3 contains 12 residues. Germline lookup yields CDR1 DFQATT and CDR2 SNEGSKA (reference sequence). V was trimmed by 6 bases and J by 4 bases, leaving 13 bases between them. In DNA, the CDR3 is TGCAGTGCCAGGAGGGGATCTTACGAGCAGTACTTC. Translating it yields CSARRGSYEQYF.

V is TRBV13 and J is TRBJ2-1; D unclear. V lost 5 bases and J lost 0, with 17 bases in between. The CDR3 loop spans 17 amino acids. Germline V gene sequence: CDR1 PRHDT, CDR2 FYEKMQ (reference sequence). The CDR3 coding sequence is TGTGCCAGCAGCCCCGTGGTAGCTCAGTCCTCCTACAATGAGCAGTTCTTC. Protein product: CASSPVVAQSSYNEQFF.

The CDR3 DNA is TGTGCCAGCAACTTTCCCGGGACAGGTCACTACGAGCAGTACTTC. Translating gives CASNFPGTGHYEQYF. The chain combines TRBV6-2 or TRBV6-3 with TRBJ2-7, with 8 nucleotides matching TRBD1. In germline, CDR1 is MNHEY, CDR2 SVGEGT. This CDR3 region has 15 residues. Losses at the gene ends were 7 bases for V and 3 bases for J; bases not matched to a gene: 11.

This clonotype was detected only a few times. The chain recombines TRBV25-1 with TRBJ1-2; 10 nucleotides match TRBD1. The CDR3 runs 15 residues. Germline V gives CDR1 MGHDK, CDR2 SYGVNS. V gave up 5 bases and J gave up 5 bases; unmatched junction bases: 8. The CDR3, as DNA: TGTGCCAGCAGTCCCCCCCGGGACAGGGGTTATGGCTACACCTTC. As protein: CASSPPRDRGYGYTF.

The J gene is TRBJ2-4, the V gene TRBV5-1; 10 positions agree with TRBD2. The DNA end lines up better with TRBJ2-7; the J call may be wrong. CDR1 is SGHRS and CDR2 is YFSETQ in the germline V gene. The CDR3 totals 15 residues. The CDR3 sequence is CASSAGLADPYEQYF. The CDR3 nucleotides are TGCGCCAGCAGCGCCGGACTAGCGGACCCCTACGAGCAGTACTTC.

This chain joins TRBV21-1 and TRBJ1-2; TRBD1 reflects the table's D call only, with no check against the DNA. TRBV21-1 constitutes a pseudogene. The CDR3 length is 12 residues. DNA of the CDR3: TGTGCCAGCAGCAAAAGGGGGTATGGCTACACCTTC. It yields the protein CASSKRGYGYTF.

This clonotype came up a few times. V and J are TRBV6-6 and TRBJ2-5, with 8 bases fitting TRBD1. V dropped 6 bases and J dropped 6; count of bases not matched to a gene: 9. This CDR3 has 14 residues. CDR1 and CDR2 from the germline V gene are MNHNY and SVGAGI (reference sequence). CDR3 sequence: CASSKDRVVQTQYF. CDR3 nucleotide sequence: TGTGCCAGCAGCAAGGACAGGGTTGTACAGACCCAGTACTTC.

This clonotype has just a few counts. The chain combines TRBV4-1 with TRBJ2-7; tentatively, D is TRBD2 (5 bases). Trimming stripped 0 bases from V and 5 bases from J, with 14 bases between. The CDR3 loop spans 15 amino acids. Per germline, CDR1 MGHRA and CDR2 YSYEKL. The CDR3 sequence: CASSQEGGLLNEQYF. For the CDR3, the DNA is TGCGCCAGCAGCCAAGAAGGCGGACTGTTAAACGAGCAGTACTTC.